This T cell receptor beta chain was observed in a study of blood T cell repertoires in COVID-19. The CDR3 runs 13 residues. CDR1 and CDR2 from the germline V gene are MNHEY and SVGAGI. V was clipped by 11 bases and J by 2 bases, with 16 bases between them. Sequencing used immunoSEQ multiplex PCR; TCRdb keeps in-frame clones, though not all of them. The sample consists of roughly 55,000 clones, about four fifths of them appearing once. The V call is TRBV6-5, the J call TRBJ2-7; D is perhaps TRBD1 (6 bases). The specimen was peripheral blood. The clonotype comes from a woman aged 55-75 years with acute or convalescent COVID-19. The CDR3 is CAGKTRGPYEQYF. In DNA, the CDR3 is TGTGCCGGAAAAACCAGGGGCCCCTACGAGCAGTACTTC.